Below, one T cell receptor beta chain is given with its context. Trimming removed 4 bases at V and 7 bases at J, with 22 bases between. Per germline, CDR1 MNHNY and CDR2 SVGAGI (reference sequence). The CDR3 has 16 amino acids. Primers included in the PCR were 60 Vbeta and 13 Jbeta primers. Only in-frame clones appear in the TCRdb table, and some are missing; sequencing was by immunoSEQ multiplex PCR. The sample includes some 99,000 clones, around 67% of them seen just once. These data belong to a study of cytomegalovirus exposure and HLA in healthy donors. The V call is TRBV6-6, the J call TRBJ1-2, with a possible D match to TRBD1 (5 bases). The sample consisted of PBMCs. The TCR comes from a male donor in good health and CMV-seronegative. The CDR3 loop reads CASSLSRADWGGGYTF. As DNA, the CDR3 is TGTGCCAGCAGTTTATCGAGGGCCGATTGGGGGGGTGGCTACACCTTC.